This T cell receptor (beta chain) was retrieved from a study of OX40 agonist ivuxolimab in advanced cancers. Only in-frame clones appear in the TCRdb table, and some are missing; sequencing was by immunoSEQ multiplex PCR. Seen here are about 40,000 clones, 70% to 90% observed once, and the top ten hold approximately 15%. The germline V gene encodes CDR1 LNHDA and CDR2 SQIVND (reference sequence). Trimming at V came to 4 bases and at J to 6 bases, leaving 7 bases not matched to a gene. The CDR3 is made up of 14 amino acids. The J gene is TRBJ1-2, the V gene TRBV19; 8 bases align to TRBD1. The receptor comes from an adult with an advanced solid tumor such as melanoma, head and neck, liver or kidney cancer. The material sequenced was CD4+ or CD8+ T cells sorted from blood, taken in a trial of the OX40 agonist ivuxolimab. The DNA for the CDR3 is TGTGCCAGTAGTACAGGGGGCGCGTTAAATGGCTACACCTTC. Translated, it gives CASSTGGALNGYTF.